One sample yielded the 27 T cell receptor beta chains listed below, sequenced in a study of blood T cell repertoires in COVID-19. Sequenced by immunoSEQ multiplex PCR; TCRdb stores in-frame clones only, minus some. The table shows 200,000 to 300,000 clones, with more than 70% occurring only once. Source material: PBMCs or T cells enriched from blood (not recorded which). All receptors derive from a woman in her 40s with acute COVID-19.

This sequence joins TRBV9 and TRBJ1-1; possible D gene TRBD1, 5 bases. V lost 0 bases, J lost 5 bases, and 14 bases lay in between. Germline CDR1 and CDR2: SGDLS and YYNGEE. The length of the CDR3 is 15 residues. The CDR3 loop is CASSVDGRAGTEAFF. CDR3 DNA sequence: TGTGCCAGCAGCGTAGACGGCAGGGCGGGAACTGAAGCTTTCTTT.

The chain combines TRBV6-1 with TRBJ1-6; 7 nucleotides agree with TRBD1. The CDR3 consists of 16 residues. Germline assignment: CDR1 MNHNS and CDR2 SASEGT. V trimming: 4 bases; J trimming: 10 bases; junction bases outside the gene matches: 13. The CDR3: CASSGGATGSKSPLHF. The CDR3 DNA reads as TGTGCCAGCAGTGGGGGGGCGACAGGGAGTAAGTCACCCCTCCACTTT.

This chain uses TRBV6-5 with TRBJ2-1, with D perhaps TRBD2 (7 bases). The germline gives CDR1 MNHEY, CDR2 SVGAGI. The CDR3 loop spans 15 amino acids. V was pared by 6 bases and J by 3 bases, with 15 bases between. CDR3 residues: CASRDRGGGYNEQFF. CDR3 nucleotide sequence: TGTGCCAGCAGGGACCGGGGAGGGGGCTACAATGAGCAGTTCTTC.

The chain uses TRBV10-3 and TRBJ1-3; the match to TRBD1 covers 11 bases. The CDR3 contains 17 residues. Germline trimming cut 6 bases from V and 5 bases from J; bases unmatched to any gene: 12. Germline V CDR1 and CDR2: ENHRY, SYGVKD. CDR3 loop: CAIRTRTADRGRNTIYF. The CDR3 DNA sequence: TGTGCCATCAGGACCCGTACCGCGGACAGGGGGCGAAACACCATATATTTT.

This clone was picked up one time. The rearrangement uses TRBV7-2 and TRBJ2-3; 7 nucleotides align to TRBD1. The CDR3 contains 18 residues. Germline V gene lookup returns CDR1 SGHTA and CDR2 FQGNSA. V lost 1 base to trimming and J lost 6 bases; unmatched junction nucleotides: 16. CDR3 DNA: TGTGCCAGCAGCTTAGGATGGCAAACGGGACAGTATTGGGATACGCAGTATTTT. Its translation is CASSLGWQTGQYWDTQYF.

The chain uses TRBV3-1 (or the pseudogene TRBV3-2) and TRBJ1-5, with D perhaps TRBD1 (5 bases). The germline V gene encodes CDR1 LGHDT and CDR2 YNNKEL (reference sequence). Trimming pared 3 bases from V and 2 bases from J, leaving 14 bases between. The CDR3 loop spans 16 amino acids. CDR3 protein: CASSHGHSWGNQPQHF. CDR3 in DNA: TGTGCCAGCAGCCACGGACACTCATGGGGCAATCAGCCCCAGCATTTT.

This rearrangement joins TRBV5-4 to TRBJ2-3; the match to TRBD2 covers 11 bases. CDR3 size: 16 residues. Germline values: CDR1 SGHNT, CDR2 YYREEE (reference sequence). Trimming took 3 bases from V and 6 from J; bases not matched to a gene: 9. The CDR3 loop reads CASSSYSGGARDTQYF. DNA of the CDR3: TGTGCCAGCAGCTCGTATAGCGGGGGGGCCAGGGATACGCAGTATTTT.

This chain joins TRBV5-1 and TRBJ2-1, with 9 bases that match TRBD2. The V gene end was trimmed by 2 bases and the J gene end by 8 bases; junction bases not matched to a gene: 5. CDR1 and CDR2 (germline): SGHRS, YFSETQ. The CDR3 totals 14 residues. CDR3 nucleotides: TGCGCCAGCAGCTTAGGGACTAGCTTCGATGAGCAGTTCTTC. As protein: CASSLGTSFDEQFF.

The chain is built from TRBV3-1 (or the pseudogene TRBV3-2) and TRBJ2-3, with D perhaps TRBD2 (5 bases). This CDR3 region has 13 residues. Germline CDR1 reads LGHDT; CDR2 reads YNNKEL (reference sequence). Trimming cost V 2 bases and J 3 bases, with 6 bases left between them. DNA for the CDR3: TGTGCCAGCAGCCAACGACTAACAGATACGCAGTATTTT. Encoded protein: CASSQRLTDTQYF.

V usage is TRBV19 and J usage is TRBJ1-3, with a weak D call TRBD1 (6 bases). Germline CDR1 and CDR2: LNHDA and SQIVND (reference sequence). This CDR3 spans 17 amino acids. Trimming took 5 bases from V and 1 from J, leaving 18 bases between them. CDR3: CASSSYTGLGSGNTIYF. The CDR3 DNA follows: TGTGCCAGTAGTTCCTATACAGGGTTAGGGTCTGGAAACACCATATATTTT.

The sample holds one count of this clone. The V gene is TRBV6-5, the J gene TRBJ1-2, with D unresolved. Germline CDR1 reads MNHEY; CDR2 reads SVGAGI. Trimming shortened V by 8 bases and J by 3 bases, and 10 bases separated the two germline ends. The CDR3 covers 12 residues. CDR3 nucleotides: TGTGCCAGCTCGCGGAGGGACTATGGCTACACCTTC. It specifies CASSRRDYGYTF.

The gene calls are TRBV5-1 and TRBJ2-5, with D tentatively TRBD2 (5 bases). This CDR3 has 14 residues. The germline gives CDR1 SGHRS, CDR2 YFSETQ. V gave up 4 bases and J gave up 7 bases, with 17 bases separating them. The CDR3 is CASSLGSPGGTQYF. The CDR3, as DNA: TGCGCCAGCAGCCTGGGGAGCCCCGGAGGGACCCAGTACTTC.

The rearrangement joins TRBV6-2 or TRBV6-3 to TRBJ2-7; 8 bases map to TRBD1. J was trimmed by 6 bases and V by 5 bases; bases with no gene match: 0. This CDR3 comprises 11 residues. The germline V gene has CDR1 MNHEY and CDR2 SVGEGT. The CDR3: CASSQGAEQYF. The CDR3 DNA follows: TGTGCCAGCAGTCAGGGGGCCGAGCAGTACTTC.

The J gene is TRBJ1-5, the V gene TRBV19; no clear D. The CDR3 spans 14 residues. Looked up from germline, CDR1 is LNHDA and CDR2 is SQIVND (reference sequence). Deletions cut 8 bases from V and 0 bases from J, with 11 bases between. The CDR3 coding sequence is TGTGCCAGTGGCGGAGGAAATAGCAATCAGCCCCAGCATTTT. Protein: CASGGGNSNQPQHF.

The chain is built from TRBV5-4 and TRBJ1-1, with no clear D. Per germline, CDR1 SGHNT and CDR2 YYREEE (reference sequence). The CDR3 length is 13 residues. V dropped 3 bases and J dropped 1 base, with 7 bases sitting between them. The CDR3 DNA follows: TGTGCCAGCAGCTGGGCAGCGAACACTGAAGCTTTCTTT. It codes for CASSWAANTEAFF.

This chain uses TRBV3-1 (or the pseudogene TRBV3-2) with TRBJ1-1; TRBD1 aligns across 9 bases. The CDR3 is 13 amino acids. V shed 1 base and J 12 bases; nucleotides not matched to a gene: 6. Germline CDR1 LGHDT, CDR2 YNNKEL (reference sequence). The CDR3 sequence: CASSQGDRAMTFF. The CDR3 bases are TGTGCCAGCAGCCAAGGGGACAGGGCTATGACTTTCTTT.

The V call is TRBV27, the J call TRBJ1-5; D is unresolved. Germline CDR1 and CDR2: MNHEY and SMNVEV (reference sequence). The length of the CDR3 is 17 residues. V shed 5 bases and J shed 5 bases, with 22 bases lying between them. The CDR3: CASSPRSGLPPDQPQHF. The DNA for the CDR3 is TGTGCCAGCAGTCCGCGCTCAGGACTTCCCCCCGATCAGCCCCAGCATTTT.

This chain links TRBV14 with TRBJ1-6; possibly TRBD1 for D (5 bases). Germline assignment: CDR1 SGHDN and CDR2 FVKESK. The CDR3 loop spans 14 amino acids. Trimming removed 4 bases at V and 4 bases at J, with 8 bases between. CDR3 sequence (DNA): TGTGCCAGCAGCCTGACAGCGTATAATTCACCCCTCCACTTT. This gives the protein CASSLTAYNSPLHF. Supplemented by reference TRBV14 and TRBJ1-6, the full variable domain reads EAGVTQFPSHSVIEKGQTVTLRCDPISGHDNLYWYRRVMGKEIKFLLHFVKESKQDESGMPNNRFLAERTGGTYSTLKVQPAELEDSGVYFCASSLTAYNSPLHFGNGTRLTVT.

The genes are TRBV24-1 and TRBJ1-1, with D perhaps TRBD1 (5 bases). Germline V gene sequence: CDR1 KGHDR, CDR2 SFDVKD. The CDR3 length is 13 residues. V shed 7 bases and J shed 3 bases, with 11 bases lying between them. Written as DNA, the CDR3 is TGTGCCACCAGGGCATGGGGGGACACTGAAGCTTTCTTT. It specifies CATRAWGDTEAFF.

This chain uses TRBV7-2 with TRBJ1-5; TRBD1 might be the D (6 bases). In germline, CDR1 is SGHTA, CDR2 FQGNSA. The V end was cut by 2 bases, the J end by 7 bases, with 15 bases between. The CDR3 contains 15 residues. This CDR3 reads CASSLSPRGGQPQHF. CDR3 DNA: TGTGCCAGCAGCTTAAGTCCCAGGGGTGGGCAGCCCCAGCATTTT.

The rearrangement uses TRBV5-1 and TRBJ1-4, with D tentatively TRBD1 (5 bases). CDR1 SGHRS and CDR2 YFSETQ come from the germline V gene. The CDR3 is 14 amino acids. V lost 0 bases and J lost 7, with 10 bases in between. The CDR3 protein is CASSLGDQGEKLFF. CDR3 sequence (DNA): TGCGCCAGCAGCTTGGGGGATCAGGGTGAAAAACTGTTTTTT.

J is TRBJ1-6 and V is TRBV10-3, with 8 bases aligning to TRBD1. Trimming removed 5 bases from V and 2 bases from J; junction bases left unmatched: 8. This CDR3 is 17 amino acids long. Germline-derived CDR1 and CDR2 are ENHRY and SYGVKD. CDR3 sequence reads: CAISPRTGGTYNSPLHF. As DNA, the CDR3 is TGTGCCATCAGTCCCAGAACAGGGGGGACCTATAATTCACCCCTCCACTTT.

V gene TRBV3-1 (or the pseudogene TRBV3-2) combines with J gene TRBJ2-2; TRBD2 aligns across 11 bases. Trimming cost V 4 bases and J 6 bases; bases outside gene matches: 10. The germline V gene has CDR1 LGHDT and CDR2 YNNKEL (reference sequence). The CDR3 has 17 amino acids. The CDR3: CASSRKTLAGGSGELFF. The DNA for the CDR3 is TGTGCCAGCAGCCGCAAGACCTTAGCGGGGGGGTCCGGGGAGCTGTTTTTT.

The chain joins TRBV30 to TRBJ1-3; no definite D call. Germline values: CDR1 GTSNPN, CDR2 SVGIG (reference sequence). V was clipped by 0 bases and J by 4 bases, with 10 bases between them. The CDR3 extends over 14 amino acids. The CDR3 bases are TGTGCCTGGAGTGTAGAGTTTTGGGGAAACACCATATATTTT. Translating gives CAWSVEFWGNTIYF. Full variable domain (outside the CDR3, taken from reference TRBV30 and TRBJ1-3): SQTIHQWPATLVQPVGSPLSLECTVEGTSNPNLYWYRQAAGRGLQLLFYSVGIGQISSEVPQNLSASRPQDRQFILSSKKLLLSDSGFYLCAWSVEFWGNTIYFGEGSWLTVV.

The gene calls are TRBV7-2 and TRBJ2-7; D unclear. Trimming pared 1 base from V and 1 base from J, leaving 8 bases between. The CDR3 is made up of 14 amino acids. Per the germline V gene, CDR1 is SGHTA and CDR2 is FQGNSA. DNA for the CDR3: TGTGCCAGCAGCTTAGAGTATAGATCCTACGAGCAGTACTTC. Protein: CASSLEYRSYEQYF.

The chain has TRBV28 and TRBJ1-2; D is uncertain. The length of the CDR3 is 15 residues. The ends were cut back, 2 bases at V and 5 bases at J, with 15 bases in the middle. Germline CDR1 and CDR2: MDHEN and SYDVKM. The CDR3 DNA is TGTGCCAGCAGTTTAAGTCCCACCACTTATTATGGCTACACCTTC. Translating gives CASSLSPTTYYGYTF.

The chain employs TRBV10-3 and TRBJ2-3; 11 positions match TRBD2. Germline V gene lookup returns CDR1 ENHRY and CDR2 SYGVKD. This CDR3 region has 16 residues. Losses at the gene ends were 4 bases for V and 2 bases for J; bases not matched to a gene: 5. The CDR3 protein is CAISGASGGLTDTQYF. The CDR3 coding sequence is TGTGCCATCAGTGGGGCTAGCGGGGGGCTCACAGATACGCAGTATTTT.